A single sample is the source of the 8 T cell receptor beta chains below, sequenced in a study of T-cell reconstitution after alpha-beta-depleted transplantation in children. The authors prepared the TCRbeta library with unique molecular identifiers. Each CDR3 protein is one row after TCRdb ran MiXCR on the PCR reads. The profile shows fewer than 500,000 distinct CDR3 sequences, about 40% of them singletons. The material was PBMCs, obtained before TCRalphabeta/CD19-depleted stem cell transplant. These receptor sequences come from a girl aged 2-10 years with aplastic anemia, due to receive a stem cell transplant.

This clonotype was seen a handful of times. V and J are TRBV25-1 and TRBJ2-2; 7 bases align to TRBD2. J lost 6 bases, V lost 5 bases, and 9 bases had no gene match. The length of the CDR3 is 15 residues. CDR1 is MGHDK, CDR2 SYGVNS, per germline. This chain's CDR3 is CASSPPGLYPGELFF. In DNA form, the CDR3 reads TGTGCCAGCAGTCCCCCGGGACTATACCCCGGGGAGCTGTTTTTT.

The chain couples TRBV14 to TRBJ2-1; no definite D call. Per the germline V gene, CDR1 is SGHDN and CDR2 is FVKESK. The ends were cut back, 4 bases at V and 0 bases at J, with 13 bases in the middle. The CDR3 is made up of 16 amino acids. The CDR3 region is CASSPWRKGSYNEQFF. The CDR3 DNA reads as TGTGCCAGCAGCCCCTGGAGAAAGGGCTCCTACAATGAGCAGTTCTTC.

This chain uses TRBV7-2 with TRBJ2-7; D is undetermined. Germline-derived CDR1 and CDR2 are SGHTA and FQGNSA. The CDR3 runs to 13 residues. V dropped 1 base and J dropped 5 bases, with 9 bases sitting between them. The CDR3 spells CASSLVKAHEQYF. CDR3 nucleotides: TGTGCCAGCAGCTTAGTTAAGGCCCACGAGCAGTACTTC. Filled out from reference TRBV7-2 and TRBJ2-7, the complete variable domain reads GAGVSQSPSNKVTEKGKDVELRCDPISGHTALYWYRQSLGQGLEFLIYFQGNSAPDKSGLPSDRFSAERTGGSVSTLTIQRTQQEDSAVYLCASSLVKAHEQYFGPGTRLTVT.

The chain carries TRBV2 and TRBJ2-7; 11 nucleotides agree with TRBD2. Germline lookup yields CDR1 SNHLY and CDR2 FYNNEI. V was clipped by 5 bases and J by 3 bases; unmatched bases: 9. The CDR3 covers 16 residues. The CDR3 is CASSLVTSGALYEQYF. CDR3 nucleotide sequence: TGTGCCAGCAGTCTTGTGACTAGCGGGGCCCTCTACGAGCAGTACTTC. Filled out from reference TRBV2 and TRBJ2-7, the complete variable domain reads EPEVTQTPSHQVTQMGQEVILRCVPISNHLYFYWYRQILGQKVEFLVSFYNNEISEKSEIFDDQFSVERPDGSNFTLKIRSTKLEDSAMYFCASSLVTSGALYEQYFGPGTRLTVT.

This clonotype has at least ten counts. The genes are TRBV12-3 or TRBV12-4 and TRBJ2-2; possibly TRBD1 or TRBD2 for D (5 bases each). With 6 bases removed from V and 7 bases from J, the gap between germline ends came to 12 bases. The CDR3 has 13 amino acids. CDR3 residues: CASSPPGGGELFF. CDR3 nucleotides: TGTGCCAGCAGCCCCCCTGGGGGCGGGGAGCTGTTTTTT.

The CDR3 reads CASPPSRDNRDTQYF. As DNA, the CDR3 is TGTGCCAGCCCCCCCTCGCGGGATAACCGAGATACGCAGTATTTT. J is TRBJ2-3 and V is TRBV7-8, with a tentative D call TRBD2 (6 bases). The germline V gene has CDR1 SGHVS and CDR2 FQNEAQ. Trimming cost V 8 bases and J 5 bases, with 20 bases left between them. The CDR3 loop spans 15 amino acids.

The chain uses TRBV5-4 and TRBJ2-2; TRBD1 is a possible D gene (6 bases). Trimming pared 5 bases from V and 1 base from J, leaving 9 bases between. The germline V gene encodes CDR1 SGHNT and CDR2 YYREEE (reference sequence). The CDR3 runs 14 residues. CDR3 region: CASSRTENTGELFF. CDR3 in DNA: TGTGCCAGCAGTCGGACAGAGAACACCGGGGAGCTGTTTTTT.

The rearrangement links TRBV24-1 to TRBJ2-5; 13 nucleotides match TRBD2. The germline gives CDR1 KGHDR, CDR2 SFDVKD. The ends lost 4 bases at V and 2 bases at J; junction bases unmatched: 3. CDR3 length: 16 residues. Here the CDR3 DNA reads TGTGCCACCAGTGAAACGACTAGCGGGGGGCAAGAGACCCAGTACTTC. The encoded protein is CATSETTSGGQETQYF.